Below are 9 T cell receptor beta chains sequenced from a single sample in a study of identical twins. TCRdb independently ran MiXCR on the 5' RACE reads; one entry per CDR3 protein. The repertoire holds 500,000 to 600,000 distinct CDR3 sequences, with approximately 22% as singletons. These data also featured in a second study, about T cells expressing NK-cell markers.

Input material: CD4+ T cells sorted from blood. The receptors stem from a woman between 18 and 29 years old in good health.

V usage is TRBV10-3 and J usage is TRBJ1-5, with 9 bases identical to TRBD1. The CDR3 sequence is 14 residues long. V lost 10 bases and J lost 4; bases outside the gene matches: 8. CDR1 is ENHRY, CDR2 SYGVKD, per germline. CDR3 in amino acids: CASGQGISNQPQHF. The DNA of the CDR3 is TGTGCCAGCGGACAGGGGATTTCTAATCAGCCCCAGCATTTT.

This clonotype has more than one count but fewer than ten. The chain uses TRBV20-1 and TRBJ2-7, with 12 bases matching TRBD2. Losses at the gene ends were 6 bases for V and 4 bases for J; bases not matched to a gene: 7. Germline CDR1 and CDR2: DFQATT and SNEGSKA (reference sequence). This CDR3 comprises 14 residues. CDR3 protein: CSARTSGTSYEQYF. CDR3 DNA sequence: TGCAGTGCCCGGACTAGCGGGACCTCGTACGAGCAGTACTTC.

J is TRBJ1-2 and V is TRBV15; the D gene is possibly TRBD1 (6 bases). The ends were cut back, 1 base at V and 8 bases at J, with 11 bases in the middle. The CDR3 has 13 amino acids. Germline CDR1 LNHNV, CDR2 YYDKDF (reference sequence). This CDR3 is CATSRGTGQGYTF. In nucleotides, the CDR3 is TGTGCCACCAGCAGAGGTACAGGGCAGGGCTACACCTTC.

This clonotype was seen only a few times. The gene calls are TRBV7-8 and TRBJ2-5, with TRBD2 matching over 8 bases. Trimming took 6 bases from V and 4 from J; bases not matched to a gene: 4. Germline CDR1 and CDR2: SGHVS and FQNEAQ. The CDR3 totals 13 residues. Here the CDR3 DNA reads TGTGCCAGCAGGCCGACTAGCGCAGAGACCCAGTACTTC. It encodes CASRPTSAETQYF. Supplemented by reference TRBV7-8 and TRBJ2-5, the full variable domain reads GAGVSQSPRYKVAKRGQDVALRCDPISGHVSLFWYQQALGQGPEFLTYFQNEAQLDKSGLPSDRFFAERPEGSVSTLKIQRTQQEDSAVYLCASRPTSAETQYFGPGTRLLVL.

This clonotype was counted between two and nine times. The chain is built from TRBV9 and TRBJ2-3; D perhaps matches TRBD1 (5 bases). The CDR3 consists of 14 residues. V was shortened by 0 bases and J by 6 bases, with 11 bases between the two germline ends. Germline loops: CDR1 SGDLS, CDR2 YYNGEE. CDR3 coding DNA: TGTGCCAGCAGCGTAGTGGGGCTTTCCGATACGCAGTATTTT. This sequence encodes CASSVVGLSDTQYF.

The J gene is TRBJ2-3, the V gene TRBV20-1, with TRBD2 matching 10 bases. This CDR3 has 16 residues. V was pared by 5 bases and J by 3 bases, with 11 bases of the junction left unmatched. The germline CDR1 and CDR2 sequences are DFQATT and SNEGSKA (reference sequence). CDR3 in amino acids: CSAPISGRGFTDTQYF. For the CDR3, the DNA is TGCAGTGCTCCCATCAGCGGGAGGGGGTTTACAGATACGCAGTATTTT.

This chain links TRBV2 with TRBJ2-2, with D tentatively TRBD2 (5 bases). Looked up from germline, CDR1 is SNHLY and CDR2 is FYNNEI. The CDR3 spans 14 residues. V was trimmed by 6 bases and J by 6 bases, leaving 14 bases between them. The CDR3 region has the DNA TGTGCCAGCAGCTTATCTAGCCGTTCCGGGGAGCTGTTTTTT. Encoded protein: CASSLSSRSGELFF. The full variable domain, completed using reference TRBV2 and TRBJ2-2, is EPEVTQTPSHQVTQMGQEVILRCVPISNHLYFYWYRQILGQKVEFLVSFYNNEISEKSEIFDDQFSVERPDGSNFTLKIRSTKLEDSAMYFCASSLSSRSGELFFGEGSRLTVL.

CDR3 amino acids: CASSQEFRGEQFF. DNA of the CDR3: TGTGCCAGCAGCCAAGAATTTAGGGGTGAGCAGTTCTTC. The J gene is TRBJ2-1, the V gene TRBV3-1; D perhaps matches TRBD1 (5 bases). Germline V gives CDR1 LGHDT, CDR2 YNNKEL (reference sequence). The CDR3 is made up of 13 amino acids. Deletions cut 0 bases from V and 9 bases from J, with 9 bases between.

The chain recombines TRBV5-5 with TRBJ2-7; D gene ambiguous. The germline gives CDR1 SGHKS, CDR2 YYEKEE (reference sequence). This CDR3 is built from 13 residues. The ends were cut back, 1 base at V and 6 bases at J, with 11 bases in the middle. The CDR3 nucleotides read TGTGCCAGCAGCTTGAACCTCCCTGGCGAGCAGTACTTC. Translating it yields CASSLNLPGEQYF.